The clone carrying this TCR beta chain occurred once. The protocol was immunoSEQ multiplex PCR, while the TCRdb copy is restricted to in-frame clones and leaves out a portion. The sample carries 120,000 to 150,000 clones, 93% recorded once. This specimen belongs to a study of control samples from healthy donors and cancer patients. Germline assignment: CDR1 MNHEY and CDR2 SVGEGT. The ends were cut back, 2 bases at V and 2 bases at J, with 19 bases in the middle. The CDR3 spans 17 residues. Sequenced input: blood. This TCR came from a man aged 18 to 30 in good health. This chain uses TRBV6-2 or TRBV6-3 with TRBJ2-7; a possible D gene is TRBD2 (7 bases). CDR3 sequence reads: CASSYVRVRGLTYEQYF. The CDR3 DNA is TGTGCCAGCAGTTACGTAAGAGTCAGGGGACTAACCTACGAGCAGTACTTC.